The 29 T cell receptor beta chains given below trace back to one sample, sequenced in a study of cytomegalovirus exposure and HLA in healthy donors. The PCR made use of 60 Vbeta and 13 Jbeta primers. Some clones are missing from TCRdb's copy, which holds only in-frame ones; the method was immunoSEQ multiplex PCR. The sample records around 130,000 clones, over 70% being singletons. The sequenced sample consisted of PBMCs. The source of these receptors is a young woman in good health and CMV-seronegative.

This rearrangement joins TRBV6-1 to TRBJ2-3; perhaps TRBD2 as D (6 bases). The CDR3 totals 16 residues. The germline V and J ends were trimmed by 2 bases and 4 bases, with 16 bases remaining between them. Germline V gives CDR1 MNHNS, CDR2 SASEGT. The CDR3 loop is CASSEHPAGNADTQYF. CDR3 sequence (DNA): TGTGCCAGCAGTGAACATCCAGCGGGTAATGCAGATACGCAGTATTTT.

This clone has only one observation. The J gene is TRBJ2-7, the V gene TRBV10-3, with TRBD2 identical over 13 bases. Germline V CDR1 and CDR2: ENHRY, SYGVKD. J gave up 5 bases and V 4 bases, and 11 bases lay outside the gene matches. This CDR3 is 17 amino acids long. CDR3 region: CAISGGLAGNNLDEQYF. The CDR3 DNA is TGTGCCATCAGTGGGGGACTAGCGGGAAATAATTTAGACGAGCAGTACTTC.

The rearrangement joins TRBV4-1 to TRBJ1-1, with 7 positions matching TRBD1. With V trimmed by 0 bases and J by 6 bases, 7 bases remained unmatched. The germline V gene has CDR1 MGHRA and CDR2 YSYEKL. The CDR3 loop spans 15 amino acids. Here the CDR3 reads CASSQDRQGGSEAFF. CDR3 DNA: TGCGCCAGCAGCCAAGATCGGCAGGGGGGCTCTGAAGCTTTCTTT.

This chain links TRBV27 with TRBJ1-1; D remains ambiguous. Germline CDR1 and CDR2: MNHEY and SMNVEV (reference sequence). The V end was cut by 3 bases, the J end by 1 base, with 6 bases between. The CDR3 covers 13 residues. CDR3 in amino acids: CASSLNTNTEAFF. In DNA form, the CDR3 reads TGTGCCAGCAGTTTGAACACGAACACTGAAGCTTTCTTT.

The rearrangement joins TRBV7-2 to TRBJ2-7; TRBD2 aligns across 7 bases. Trimming removed 5 bases from V and 0 bases from J; junction bases left unmatched: 10. Germline CDR1 SGHTA, CDR2 FQGNSA. CDR3 length equals 16 residues. As DNA, the CDR3 is TGTGCCAGCAGCCCAGCCGGGGGGATGAGCTCCTACGAGCAGTACTTC. Amino acids: CASSPAGGMSSYEQYF.

This clone was detected a few times. The gene calls are TRBV2 and TRBJ2-5; TRBD2 matches 8 bases. This CDR3 has 14 amino acids. Germline V gene sequence: CDR1 SNHLY, CDR2 FYNNEI. J gave up 4 bases and V 4 bases, and 5 bases lay outside the gene matches. CDR3 nucleotide sequence: TGTGCCAGCAGTGGGGGGACTAGGGCAGAGACCCAGTACTTC. It encodes CASSGGTRAETQYF.

This chain uses TRBV6-5 with TRBJ2-1; 10 bases match TRBD2. CDR1 and CDR2 (germline): MNHEY, SVGAGI. The CDR3 loop spans 14 amino acids. With V trimmed by 6 bases and J by 7 bases, 6 bases remained unmatched. CDR3 amino acids: CASSRLAGVNEQFF. The CDR3 region has the DNA TGTGCCAGCAGCCGACTAGCGGGCGTGAATGAGCAGTTCTTC.

The V call is TRBV5-6, the J call TRBJ2-7; TRBD2 matches at 13 bases. Germline values: CDR1 SGHDT, CDR2 YYEEEE. After removal of 3 bases from V and 9 bases from J, the junction contained 9 bases not matched to a gene. CDR3 length equals 15 residues. CDR3 nucleotides: TGTGCCAGCAGCTCCACCGGGACTAGCGGGATAGGGCAGTACTTC. It encodes CASSSTGTSGIGQYF.

The chain joins TRBV13 to TRBJ2-1, with 9 bases identical to TRBD2. The CDR3 totals 17 residues. Looked up from germline, CDR1 is PRHDT and CDR2 is FYEKMQ (reference sequence). With 3 bases clipped from V and 10 bases from J, the junction kept 16 bases outside the gene matches. The CDR3 reads CASSLEPGLARRQEQFF. The CDR3 bases are TGTGCCAGCAGCTTGGAACCGGGACTAGCTCGGAGGCAGGAGCAGTTCTTC. Variable domain in full (rest from reference TRBV13 and TRBJ2-1): AAGVIQSPRHLIKEKRETATLKCYPIPRHDTVYWYQQGPGQDPQFLISFYEKMQSDKGSIPDRFSAQQFSDYHSELNMSSLELGDSALYFCASSLEPGLARRQEQFFGPGTRLTVL.

The chain uses TRBV12-5 and TRBJ1-5; a weak D match, TRBD1 (5 bases). This CDR3 spans 15 amino acids. Trimming took off 5 bases at V and 2 bases at J, with 13 bases between the two ends. Germline CDR1 LGHNT, CDR2 FRNRAP. CDR3 nucleotide sequence: TGTGCTAGTGGTACCCCCGGGGGGGGCAATCAGCCCCAGCATTTT. This translates into CASGTPGGGNQPQHF.

The chain combines TRBV5-1 with TRBJ2-1; 7 bases align to TRBD2. This CDR3 contains 13 residues. Trimming took 1 base from V and 6 from J; bases not matched to a gene: 1. Germline CDR1 and CDR2: SGHRS and YFSETQ. The CDR3 region has the DNA TGCGCCAGCAGCTTGAGCGGGGTCAATGAGCAGTTCTTC. Translation: CASSLSGVNEQFF.

The chain couples TRBV21-1 to TRBJ2-5; the table's D call of TRBD2 was not tested on the DNA. TRBV21-1 is an annotated pseudogene. The CDR3 loop spans 15 amino acids. The chain's CDR3 is CASSTRTSVEETQYF. In nucleotides, the CDR3 is TGTGCCAGCAGCACCCGGACTAGCGTGGAGGAGACCCAGTACTTC.

About this clone itself: The sample carries other DNA sequences with the same CDR3. The chain is built from TRBV19 and TRBJ1-1; unclear D gene. The CDR3 is 13 amino acids. Looked up from germline, CDR1 is LNHDA and CDR2 is SQIVND (reference sequence). V was trimmed by 2 bases and J by 0 bases, leaving 4 bases between them. CDR3 DNA: TGTGCCAGTAGTATATCAGTGAACACTGAAGCTTTCTTT. The encoded protein is CASSISVNTEAFF. The variable domain in full, completed from reference TRBV19 and TRBJ1-1, reads DGGITQSPKYLFRKEGQNVTLSCEQNLNHDAMYWYRQDPGQGLRLIYYSQIVNDFQKGDIAEGYSVSREKKESFPLTVTSAQKNPTAFYLCASSISVNTEAFFGQGTRLTVV.

The chain joins TRBV4-2 to TRBJ1-3, with TRBD1 identical over 7 bases. Per the germline V gene, CDR1 is LGHNA and CDR2 is YNFKEQ. J was trimmed by 3 bases and V by 0 bases; bases with no gene match: 2. The CDR3 is 15 residues long. The CDR3 reads CASSQEAGGGNTIYF. The CDR3 DNA is TGTGCCAGCAGCCAAGAGGCAGGGGGTGGAAACACCATATATTTT.

CDR3 DNA: TGTGCTAGTGGTTTGCTGGACAGCCTCTACACCTTC. Translated, it gives CASGLLDSLYTF. V is TRBV12-5 and J is TRBJ1-2; maybe TRBD1 (6 bases). The germline gives CDR1 LGHNT, CDR2 FRNRAP. V was trimmed by 2 bases and J by 10 bases, leaving 11 bases between them. CDR3 length equals 12 residues.

The chain is built from TRBV5-4 and TRBJ1-2; 10 positions match TRBD1. The CDR3 is 13 residues long. Per the germline V gene, CDR1 is SGHNT and CDR2 is YYREEE (reference sequence). Losses at the gene ends were 6 bases for V and 6 bases for J; bases not matched to a gene: 5. CDR3 loop: CASKWTGGDGYTF. CDR3 bases: TGTGCCAGCAAATGGACAGGGGGGGATGGCTACACCTTC.

This chain links TRBV10-1 with TRBJ2-3; the match to TRBD2 covers 9 bases. There are 14 residues in the CDR3. Germline CDR1 is WNHNN and CDR2 is SYGVQD (reference sequence). V lost 3 bases and J lost 4; bases outside the gene matches: 2. CDR3 DNA: TGCGCCAGCAGTGATAGCGGGAGAGCAGATACGCAGTATTTT. This translates into CASSDSGRADTQYF.

This clone was detected a few times. This chain links TRBV7-9 with TRBJ1-2; 7 positions agree with TRBD1. Trimming at V came to 1 base and at J to 3 bases, leaving 11 bases not matched to a gene. Per the germline V gene, CDR1 is SEHNR and CDR2 is FQNEAQ (reference sequence). The CDR3 extends over 17 amino acids. The CDR3 loop reads CASSLEGAAGGYYGYTF. The DNA of the CDR3 is TGTGCCAGCAGCTTAGAGGGGGCGGCAGGGGGTTACTATGGCTACACCTTC.

The genes are TRBV7-9 and TRBJ1-2, with TRBD1 as a possible D gene (5 bases). V gave up 0 bases and J gave up 5 bases, with 13 bases separating them. The CDR3 spans 15 residues. Germline V gene data show CDR1 as SEHNR and CDR2 as FQNEAQ (reference sequence). CDR3 loop: CASSLALAGKYGYTF. DNA of the CDR3: TGTGCCAGCAGCTTAGCGCTCGCAGGGAAGTATGGCTACACCTTC.

This chain uses TRBV6-5 with TRBJ1-2, with 8 bases matching TRBD1. The germline V gene encodes CDR1 MNHEY and CDR2 SVGAGI. This CDR3 region has 14 residues. After removal of 5 bases from V and 6 bases from J, the junction contained 8 bases not matched to a gene. The CDR3 reads CASSPDRALNGYTF. In nucleotides, the CDR3 is TGTGCCAGCAGTCCGGACAGGGCCCTGAATGGCTACACCTTC.

A note on this clone: Distinct nucleotide sequences in the sample also encode this CDR3. The V call is TRBV6-5, the J call TRBJ1-1; D remains unclear. V lost 0 bases and J 5 bases, leaving 10 bases between the germline ends. The germline CDR1 and CDR2 sequences are MNHEY and SVGAGI. This CDR3 contains 14 residues. Written as DNA, the CDR3 is TGTGCCAGCAGTTACTCGCCGGGAGGGACTGAAGCTTTCTTT. It encodes CASSYSPGGTEAFF.

This chain connects TRBV30 to TRBJ1-3, with D uncertain. The CDR3 has 16 amino acids. The V end was cut by 4 bases, the J end by 0 bases, with 16 bases between. Per the germline V gene, CDR1 is GTSNPN and CDR2 is SVGIG (reference sequence). The CDR3, as DNA: TGTGCCTGGACTTACGCCGGGTCCTACTCTGGAAACACCATATATTTT. This encodes CAWTYAGSYSGNTIYF.

This clone has only a few counts. This chain joins TRBV6-5 and TRBJ1-2; D is perhaps TRBD1 (6 bases). The CDR3 runs to 13 residues. V shed 4 bases and J shed 5 bases, with 11 bases lying between them. The germline V gene encodes CDR1 MNHEY and CDR2 SVGAGI. CDR3 DNA: TGTGCCAGCAGTTCGACAGGAATTTATGGCTACACCTTC. It is translated as CASSSTGIYGYTF.

CDR3 bases: TGTGCCAGCTCACCATCGGGGACATCACGGGACTATGGCTACACCTTC. Residues: CASSPSGTSRDYGYTF. The V and J genes are TRBV18 and TRBJ1-2; perhaps TRBD1 as D (6 bases). The CDR3 has 16 amino acids. Germline lookup yields CDR1 KGHSH and CDR2 LQKENI. Trimming took 2 bases from V and 3 from J, leaving 16 bases between them.

The chain employs TRBV27 and TRBJ1-1; D is perhaps TRBD1 (5 bases). Trimming took 5 bases from V and 4 from J, leaving 14 bases between them. Germline loops: CDR1 MNHEY, CDR2 SMNVEV (reference sequence). The CDR3 is made up of 14 amino acids. The CDR3, as DNA: TGTGCCAGCAGTATGTTGGTAGGGGTCACTGAAGCTTTCTTT. Its protein product is CASSMLVGVTEAFF.

This clone was found a few times. This chain connects TRBV30 to TRBJ2-3, with 13 bases lining up with TRBD2. With 2 bases clipped from V and 4 bases from J, the junction kept 3 bases outside the gene matches. From germline, CDR1 is GTSNPN and CDR2 SVGIG (reference sequence). This CDR3 is 15 amino acids long. CDR3: CAWSPGLAGADTQYF. CDR3 sequence (DNA): TGTGCCTGGAGTCCCGGACTAGCGGGAGCAGATACGCAGTATTTT.

The CDR3 loop is CASSRTGLRDEQFF. The CDR3 nucleotides read TGCGCCAGCAGCCGGACCGGGTTGCGGGATGAGCAGTTCTTC. This chain uses TRBV5-1 with TRBJ2-1, with D possibly matching TRBD2 (5 bases). The V end lost 4 bases, the J end lost 8 bases, and 16 bases lay between the germline ends. Per germline, CDR1 SGHRS and CDR2 YFSETQ. The length of the CDR3 is 14 residues.

This sequence joins TRBV5-1 and TRBJ1-1, with TRBD1 as a possible D gene (5 bases). The ends were cut back, 0 bases at V and 4 bases at J, with 16 bases in the middle. This CDR3 is 16 amino acids long. Germline CDR1 and CDR2: SGHRS and YFSETQ. CDR3 protein: CASSLGPLGAATEAFF. CDR3 nucleotide sequence: TGCGCCAGCAGCTTGGGTCCTTTAGGGGCGGCCACTGAAGCTTTCTTT.

The chain couples TRBV25-1 to TRBJ2-3; TRBD2 agrees at 9 bases. In germline, CDR1 is MGHDK, CDR2 SYGVNS. CDR3 length: 14 residues. V shed 3 bases, J shed 6 bases, and the junction held 4 bases outside the gene matches. The DNA for the CDR3 is TGTGCCAGCAGTGATGATCTAGCGGGGGATACGCAGTATTTT. Translation: CASSDDLAGDTQYF.